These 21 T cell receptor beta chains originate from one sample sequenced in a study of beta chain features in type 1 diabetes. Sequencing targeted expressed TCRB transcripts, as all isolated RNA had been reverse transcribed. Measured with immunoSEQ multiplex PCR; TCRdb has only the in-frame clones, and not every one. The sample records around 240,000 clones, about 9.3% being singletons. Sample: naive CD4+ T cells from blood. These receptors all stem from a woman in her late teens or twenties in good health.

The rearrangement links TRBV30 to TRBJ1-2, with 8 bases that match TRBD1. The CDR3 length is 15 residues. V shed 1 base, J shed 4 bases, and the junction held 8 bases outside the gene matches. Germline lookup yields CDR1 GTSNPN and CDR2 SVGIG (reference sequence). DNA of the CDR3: TGTGCCTGGAGTGACGTCCGGACAGGGCGCTATGGCTACACCTTC. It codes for CAWSDVRTGRYGYTF.

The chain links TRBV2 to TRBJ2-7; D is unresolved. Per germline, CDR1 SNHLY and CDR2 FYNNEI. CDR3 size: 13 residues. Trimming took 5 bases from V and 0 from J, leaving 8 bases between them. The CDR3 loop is CASSRLNSYEQYF. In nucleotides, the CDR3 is TGTGCCAGCAGTCGACTGAACTCCTACGAGCAGTACTTC.

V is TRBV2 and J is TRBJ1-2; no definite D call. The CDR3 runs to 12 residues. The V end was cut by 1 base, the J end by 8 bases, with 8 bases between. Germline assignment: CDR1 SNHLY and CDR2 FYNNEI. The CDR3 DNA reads TGTGCCAGCAGTGAAGGTCTCGGGGGCTACACCTTC. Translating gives CASSEGLGGYTF.

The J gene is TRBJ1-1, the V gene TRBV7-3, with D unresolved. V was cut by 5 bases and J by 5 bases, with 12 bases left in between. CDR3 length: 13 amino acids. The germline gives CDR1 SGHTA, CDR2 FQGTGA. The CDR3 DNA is TGTGCCAGCAGCCTCGTCCGCGGTACTGAAGCTTTCTTT. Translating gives CASSLVRGTEAFF. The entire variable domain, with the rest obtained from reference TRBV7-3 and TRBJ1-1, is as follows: GAGVSQTPSNKVTEKGKYVELRCDPISGHTALYWYRQSLGQGPEFLIYFQGTGAADDSGLPNDRFFAVRPEGSVSTLKIQRTERGDSAVYLCASSLVRGTEAFFGQGTRLTVV.

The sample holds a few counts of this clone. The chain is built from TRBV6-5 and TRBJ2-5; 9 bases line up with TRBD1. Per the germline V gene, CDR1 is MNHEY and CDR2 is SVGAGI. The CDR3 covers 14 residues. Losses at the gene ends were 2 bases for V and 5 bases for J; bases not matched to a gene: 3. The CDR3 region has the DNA TGTGCCAGCAGTTACACGACAGGGGGGGAGACCCAGTACTTC. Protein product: CASSYTTGGETQYF.

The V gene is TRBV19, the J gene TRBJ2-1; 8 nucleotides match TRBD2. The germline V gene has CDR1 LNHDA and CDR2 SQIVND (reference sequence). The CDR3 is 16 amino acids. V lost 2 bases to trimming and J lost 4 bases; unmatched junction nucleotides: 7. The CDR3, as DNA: TGTGCCAGTAGTATAAGAACAGCGGGGGAATACAATGAGCAGTTCTTC. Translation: CASSIRTAGEYNEQFF.

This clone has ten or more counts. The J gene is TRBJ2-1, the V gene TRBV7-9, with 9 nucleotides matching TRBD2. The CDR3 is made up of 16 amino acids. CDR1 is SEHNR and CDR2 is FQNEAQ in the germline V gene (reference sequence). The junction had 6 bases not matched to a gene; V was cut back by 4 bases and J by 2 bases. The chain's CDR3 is CASSSPSGIAYNEQFF. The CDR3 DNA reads TGTGCCAGCAGCTCCCCTAGCGGGATCGCCTACAATGAGCAGTTCTTC.

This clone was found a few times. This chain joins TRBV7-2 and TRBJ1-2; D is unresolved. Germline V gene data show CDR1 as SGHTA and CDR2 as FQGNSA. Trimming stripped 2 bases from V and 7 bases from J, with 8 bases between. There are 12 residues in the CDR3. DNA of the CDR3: TGTGCCAGCAGCTTACAACTCGGTGGCTACACCTTC. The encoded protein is CASSLQLGGYTF. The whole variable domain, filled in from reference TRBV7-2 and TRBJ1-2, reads GAGVSQSPSNKVTEKGKDVELRCDPISGHTALYWYRQSLGQGLEFLIYFQGNSAPDKSGLPSDRFSAERTGGSVSTLTIQRTQQEDSAVYLCASSLQLGGYTFGSGTRLTVV.

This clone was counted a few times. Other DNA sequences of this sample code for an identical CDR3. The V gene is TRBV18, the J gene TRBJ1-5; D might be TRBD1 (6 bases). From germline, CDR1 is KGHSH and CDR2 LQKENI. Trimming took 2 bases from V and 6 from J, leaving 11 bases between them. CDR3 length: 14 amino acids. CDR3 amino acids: CASSPGQGSQPQHF. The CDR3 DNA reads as TGTGCCAGCTCACCAGGGCAGGGGAGTCAGCCCCAGCATTTT.

The CDR3 coding sequence is TGTGCCAGCAGTTACCGGGCAGGGGTCTACTACGAGCAGTACTTC. Protein product: CASSYRAGVYYEQYF. This chain uses TRBV6-5 with TRBJ2-7; a possible D gene is TRBD1 (6 bases). V shed 2 bases and J shed 3 bases, with 14 bases lying between them. Germline loops: CDR1 MNHEY, CDR2 SVGAGI. The CDR3 sequence is 15 residues long.

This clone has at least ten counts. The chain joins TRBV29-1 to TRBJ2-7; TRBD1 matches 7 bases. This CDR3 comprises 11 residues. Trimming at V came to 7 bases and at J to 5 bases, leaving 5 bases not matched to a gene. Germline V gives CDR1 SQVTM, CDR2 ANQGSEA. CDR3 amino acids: CSGRQGHEQYF. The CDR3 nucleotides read TGCAGCGGTAGACAGGGCCACGAGCAGTACTTC.

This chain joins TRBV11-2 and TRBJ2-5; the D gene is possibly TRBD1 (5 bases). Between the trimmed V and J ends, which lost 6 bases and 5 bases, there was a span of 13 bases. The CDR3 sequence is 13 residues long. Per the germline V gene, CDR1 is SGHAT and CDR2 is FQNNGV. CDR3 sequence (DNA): TGTGCCAGCAGACCGGTACCAGGGGAGACCCAGTACTTC. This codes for CASRPVPGETQYF.

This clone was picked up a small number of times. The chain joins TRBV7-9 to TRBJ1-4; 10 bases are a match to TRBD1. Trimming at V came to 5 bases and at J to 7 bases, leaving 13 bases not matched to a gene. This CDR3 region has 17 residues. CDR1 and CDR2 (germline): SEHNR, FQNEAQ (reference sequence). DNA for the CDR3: TGTGCCAGCAGCAAAGACAGGGGGCAGCCAGGGCCTGAAAAACTGTTTTTT. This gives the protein CASSKDRGQPGPEKLFF.

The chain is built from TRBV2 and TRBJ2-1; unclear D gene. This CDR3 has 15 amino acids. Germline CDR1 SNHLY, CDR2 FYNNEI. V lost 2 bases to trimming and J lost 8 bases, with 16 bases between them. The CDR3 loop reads CASSESLVKLHEQFF. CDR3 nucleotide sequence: TGTGCCAGCAGTGAATCCCTAGTAAAATTGCATGAGCAGTTCTTC.

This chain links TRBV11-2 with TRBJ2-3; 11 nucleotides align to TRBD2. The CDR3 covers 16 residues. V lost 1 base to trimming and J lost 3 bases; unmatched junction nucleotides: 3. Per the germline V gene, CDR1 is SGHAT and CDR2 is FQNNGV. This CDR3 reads CASSLGTSGLTDTQYF. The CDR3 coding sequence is TGTGCCAGCAGCTTAGGGACTAGCGGGCTAACAGATACGCAGTATTTT.

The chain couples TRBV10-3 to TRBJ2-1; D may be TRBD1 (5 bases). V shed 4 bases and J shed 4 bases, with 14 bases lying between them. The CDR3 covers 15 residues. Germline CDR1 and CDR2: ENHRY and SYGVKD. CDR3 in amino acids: CAISAFGADYNEQFF. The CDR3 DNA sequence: TGTGCCATCAGTGCGTTTGGGGCCGATTACAATGAGCAGTTCTTC.

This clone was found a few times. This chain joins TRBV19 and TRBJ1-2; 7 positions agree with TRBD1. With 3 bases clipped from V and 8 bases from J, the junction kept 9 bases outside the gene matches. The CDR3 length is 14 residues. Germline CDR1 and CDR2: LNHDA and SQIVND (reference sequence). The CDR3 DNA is TGTGCCAGTAGTATGGGACAGACCTACGGGGGCTACACCTTC. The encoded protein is CASSMGQTYGGYTF.

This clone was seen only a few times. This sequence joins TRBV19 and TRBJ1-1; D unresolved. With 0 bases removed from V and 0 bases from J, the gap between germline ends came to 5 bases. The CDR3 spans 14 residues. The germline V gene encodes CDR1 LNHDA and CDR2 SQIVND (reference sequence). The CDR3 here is CASSIEAVNTEAFF. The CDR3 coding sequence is TGTGCCAGTAGTATAGAGGCGGTGAACACTGAAGCTTTCTTT.

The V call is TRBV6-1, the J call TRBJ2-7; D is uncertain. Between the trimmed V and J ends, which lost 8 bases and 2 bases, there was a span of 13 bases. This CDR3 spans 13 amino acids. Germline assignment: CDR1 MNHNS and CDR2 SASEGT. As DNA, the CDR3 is TGTGCCAGCCTCACGGTCTACCCCTACGAGCAGTACTTC. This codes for CASLTVYPYEQYF.

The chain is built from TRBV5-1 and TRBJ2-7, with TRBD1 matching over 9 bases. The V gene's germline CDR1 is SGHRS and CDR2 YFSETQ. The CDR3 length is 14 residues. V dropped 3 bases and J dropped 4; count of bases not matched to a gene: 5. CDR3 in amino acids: CASSWGDRDYEQYF. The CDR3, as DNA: TGCGCCAGCAGCTGGGGGGACAGGGATTACGAGCAGTACTTC.

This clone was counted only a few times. CDR3 amino acids: CASSLGRGSYEQYF. The CDR3 region has the DNA TGTGCCAGCAGCTTGGGGCGGGGCTCCTACGAGCAGTACTTC. V usage is TRBV5-4 and J usage is TRBJ2-7; tentatively, D is TRBD2 (6 bases). CDR1 is SGHNT, CDR2 YYREEE, per germline (reference sequence). CDR3 size: 14 residues. V was pared by 0 bases and J by 0 bases, with 7 bases between.